Following are 5 T cell receptor beta chains from one sample sequenced in a study of CD8 T cells in ankylosing spondylitis. Each CDR3 protein is one row after TCRdb ran MiXCR on the 5' RACE reads. The sample consists of some 270,000 distinct CDR3 sequences, roughly 32% of them appearing once. The specimen sequenced was blood, either unsorted or a sorted T cell fraction (not recorded which). These receptors were taken from a male donor with ankylosing spondylitis or in good health (not recorded which).

This clonotype turned up a few times. The chain joins TRBV29-1 to TRBJ2-3, with TRBD2 identical over 11 bases. J was trimmed by 2 bases and V by 2 bases; bases with no gene match: 9. Germline V gives CDR1 SQVTM, CDR2 ANQGSEA. The CDR3 is made up of 17 amino acids. The CDR3 loop is CSVENSGGARFTDTQYF. CDR3 nucleotide sequence: TGCAGCGTTGAAAATAGCGGGGGGGCTCGATTCACAGATACGCAGTATTTT.

This chain uses TRBV7-2 with TRBJ2-3, with 8 bases aligning to TRBD2. The CDR3 contains 15 residues. V lost 4 bases to trimming and J lost 3 bases; unmatched junction nucleotides: 6. Germline V gene lookup returns CDR1 SGHTA and CDR2 FQGNSA. CDR3 in amino acids: CASSYKRGPTDTQYF. The CDR3 coding sequence is TGTGCCAGCAGCTACAAGCGGGGGCCAACAGATACGCAGTATTTT.

This clonotype was counted between two and nine times. The chain recombines TRBV29-1 with TRBJ2-1; D ambiguous. V was pared by 7 bases and J by 1 base, with 14 bases between. Germline CDR1 SQVTM, CDR2 ANQGSEA. The CDR3 is made up of 14 amino acids. CDR3 sequence (DNA): TGCAGCGCTGCGTTAGGGCAATCCTACAATGAGCAGTTCTTC. Amino acid sequence: CSAALGQSYNEQFF.

This sequence joins TRBV27 and TRBJ2-3; TRBD2 matches 9 bases. The CDR3 consists of 16 residues. The J segment lost 4 bases and the V segment lost 2 bases, leaving 7 bases of the junction unmatched. CDR1 is MNHEY, CDR2 SMNVEV, per germline (reference sequence). The CDR3 DNA reads as TGTGCCAGCAGTTTAAATGTTCGCGGGGGGGCAGATACGCAGTATTTT. Translated: CASSLNVRGGADTQYF.

CDR3 sequence: CASSLEGPNSGANVLTF. The CDR3 DNA reads as TGTGCCAGCAGCTTAGAGGGACCGAACTCTGGGGCCAACGTCCTGACTTTC. The V and J genes are TRBV7-8 and TRBJ2-6; D tentatively fits TRBD1 or TRBD2 (5 bases each). Per germline, CDR1 SGHVS and CDR2 FQNEAQ. V dropped 1 base and J dropped 0 bases, with 10 bases sitting between them. The CDR3 contains 17 residues.